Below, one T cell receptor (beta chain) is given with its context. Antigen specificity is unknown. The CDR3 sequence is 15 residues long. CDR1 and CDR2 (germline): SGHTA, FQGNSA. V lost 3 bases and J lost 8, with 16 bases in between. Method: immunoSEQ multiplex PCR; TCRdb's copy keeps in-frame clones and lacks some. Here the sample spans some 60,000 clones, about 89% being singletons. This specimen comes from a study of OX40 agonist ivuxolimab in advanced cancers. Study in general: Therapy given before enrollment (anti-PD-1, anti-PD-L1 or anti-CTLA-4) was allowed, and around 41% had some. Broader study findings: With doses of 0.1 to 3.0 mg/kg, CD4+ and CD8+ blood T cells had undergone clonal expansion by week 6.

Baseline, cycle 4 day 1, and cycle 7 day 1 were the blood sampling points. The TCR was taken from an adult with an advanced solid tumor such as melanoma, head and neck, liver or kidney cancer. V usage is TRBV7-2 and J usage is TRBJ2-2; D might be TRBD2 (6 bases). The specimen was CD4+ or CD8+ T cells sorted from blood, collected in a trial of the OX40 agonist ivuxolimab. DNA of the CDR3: TGTGCCAGCAGCTTGGGCGGACGGGAGACGGGGGAGCTGTTTTTT. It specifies CASSLGGRETGELFF.